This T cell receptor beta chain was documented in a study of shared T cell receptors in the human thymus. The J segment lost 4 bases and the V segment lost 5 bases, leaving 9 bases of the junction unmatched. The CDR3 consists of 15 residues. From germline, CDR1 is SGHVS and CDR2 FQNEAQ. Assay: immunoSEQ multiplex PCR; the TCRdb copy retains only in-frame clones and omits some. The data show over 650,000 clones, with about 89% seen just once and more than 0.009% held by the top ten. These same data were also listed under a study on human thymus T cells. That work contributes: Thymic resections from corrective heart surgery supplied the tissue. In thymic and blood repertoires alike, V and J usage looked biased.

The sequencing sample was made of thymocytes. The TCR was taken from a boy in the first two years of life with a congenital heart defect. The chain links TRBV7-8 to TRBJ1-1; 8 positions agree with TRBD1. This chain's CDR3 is CASSPNGQGSTEAFF. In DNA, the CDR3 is TGTGCCAGCAGCCCAAATGGACAGGGCTCCACTGAAGCTTTCTTT.